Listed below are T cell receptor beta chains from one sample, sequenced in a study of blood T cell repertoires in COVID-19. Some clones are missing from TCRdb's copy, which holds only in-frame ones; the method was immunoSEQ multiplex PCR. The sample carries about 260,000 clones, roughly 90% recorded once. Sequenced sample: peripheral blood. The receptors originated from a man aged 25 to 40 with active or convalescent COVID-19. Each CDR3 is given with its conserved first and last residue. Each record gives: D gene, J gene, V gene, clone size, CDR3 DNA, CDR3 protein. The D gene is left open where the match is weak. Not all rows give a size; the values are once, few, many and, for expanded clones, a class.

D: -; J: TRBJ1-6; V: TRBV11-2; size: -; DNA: TGTGCCAGCAGCTTACCGACAATCAGCTCCTATAATTCACCCCTCCACTTT; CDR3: CASSLPTISSYNSPLHF
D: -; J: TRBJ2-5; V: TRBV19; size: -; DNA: TGTGCCAGTAGTATCCTGACGGGCAGCGGAGAGACCCAGTACTTC; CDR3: CASSILTGSGETQYF
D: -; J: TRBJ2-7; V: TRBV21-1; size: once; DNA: TGTGCCAGCAGCTTTCTAATCAGCGGGGAGCGCCCTTTCTCCTACGAGCAGTACTTC; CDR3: CASSFLISGERPFSYEQYF
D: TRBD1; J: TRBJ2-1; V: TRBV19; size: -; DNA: TGTGCCAGTAGTATAATGTCCGTCGGGACAGGGGTTGAGCAGTTCTTC; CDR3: CASSIMSVGTGVEQFF
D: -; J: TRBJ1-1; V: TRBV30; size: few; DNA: TGTGCCTGGAGTGAGCCCCACAGGGTATACACTGAAGCTTTCTTT; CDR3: CAWSEPHRVYTEAFF
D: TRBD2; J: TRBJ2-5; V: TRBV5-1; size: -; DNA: TGCGCCAGCAGCTTTAGACTAGCGGGGGGCCGGTACCAAGAGACCCAGTACTTC; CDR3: CASSFRLAGGRYQETQYF
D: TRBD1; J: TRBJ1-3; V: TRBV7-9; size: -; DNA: TGTGCCAGCAGCTTAGTGGGGACAGCGAAATACTCTGGAAACACCATATATTTT; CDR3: CASSLVGTAKYSGNTIYF
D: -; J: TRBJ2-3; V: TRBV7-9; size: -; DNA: TGTGCCAGCAGCTTCTCGGTTGTTCCACTATCTAACACAGATACGCAGTATTTT; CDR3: CASSFSVVPLSNTDTQYF
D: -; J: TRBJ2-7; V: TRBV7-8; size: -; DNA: TGTGCCAGCAGCTTATTTACTGCAGGGCACTACGAGCAGTACTTC; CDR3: CASSLFTAGHYEQYF
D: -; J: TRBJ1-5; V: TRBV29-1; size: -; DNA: TGCAGCGTCTCCCCGGGCGGGAGCAATCAGCCCCAGCATTTT; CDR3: CSVSPGGSNQPQHF
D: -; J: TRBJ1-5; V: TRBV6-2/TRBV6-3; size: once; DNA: TGTGCCAGCAGCCCACAGGGAAACGATCAGCCCCAGCATTTT; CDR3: CASSPQGNDQPQHF
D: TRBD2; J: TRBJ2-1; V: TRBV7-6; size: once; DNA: TGTGCCAGCAGCTCCCCCCTGGTAGCGGGCTCCTACAATGAGCAGTTCTTC; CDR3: CASSSPLVAGSYNEQFF
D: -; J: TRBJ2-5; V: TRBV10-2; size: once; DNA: TGCGCCAGCAGTGAGTCTCAGGGGAGGACCCAGTACTTC; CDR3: CASSESQGRTQYF
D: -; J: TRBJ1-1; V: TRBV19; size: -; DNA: TGTGCCAGTAGTATAGCCTGGGGCGGCACTGAAGCTTTCTTT; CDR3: CASSIAWGGTEAFF
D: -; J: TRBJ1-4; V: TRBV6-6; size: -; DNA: TGTGCCAGCAGGGACAGTTCATCGACTAATGAAAAACTGTTTTTT; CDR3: CASRDSSSTNEKLFF
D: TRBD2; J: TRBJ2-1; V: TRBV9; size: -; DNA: TGTGCCAGCAGCTCCCCACTAGGGGGGACTAGCGAATCGGGAAGGTCCTACAATGAGCAGTTCTTC; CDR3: CASSSPLGGTSESGRSYNEQFF
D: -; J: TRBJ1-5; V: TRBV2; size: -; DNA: TGTGCCAGCACTTTGGGGGGTGAACGGCCCCAGCATTTT; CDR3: CASTLGGERPQHF
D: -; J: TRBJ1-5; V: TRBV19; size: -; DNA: TGTGCCAGTAGCCCGACAGGTGATGACAATCAGCCCCAGCATTTT; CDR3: CASSPTGDDNQPQHF
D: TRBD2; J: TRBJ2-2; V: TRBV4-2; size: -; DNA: TGTGCCAGCAGCCAAGGCCAGTTGGGCGGGGGAAACACCGGGGAGCTGTTTTTT; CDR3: CASSQGQLGGGNTGELFF
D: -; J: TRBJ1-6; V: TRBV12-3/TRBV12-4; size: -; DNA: TGTGCCAGCAGTATAGGGGCCCATTCACCCCTCCACTTT; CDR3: CASSIGAHSPLHF
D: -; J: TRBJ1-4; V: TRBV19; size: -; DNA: TGTGCCAGTAGGACAGGCGCTCAACGATCAACTAATGAAAAACTGTTTTTT; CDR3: CASRTGAQRSTNEKLFF
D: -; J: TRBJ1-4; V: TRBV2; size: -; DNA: TGTGCCAGCAGTGACAGAATAACCTCTAATGAAAAACTGTTTTTT; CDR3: CASSDRITSNEKLFF
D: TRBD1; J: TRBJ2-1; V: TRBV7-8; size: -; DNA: TGTGCCAGCAGCAGGTCCGGGACAGGGGATTGGGTGGAGCAGTTCTTC; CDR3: CASSRSGTGDWVEQFF
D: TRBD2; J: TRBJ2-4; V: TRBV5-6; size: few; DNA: TGTGCCAGCAGCTTACTAGCGGGGGGAGCCAAAAACATTCAGTACTTC; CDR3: CASSLLAGGAKNIQYF
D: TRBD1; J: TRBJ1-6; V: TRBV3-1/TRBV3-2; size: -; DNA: TGTGCCAGCAGCCCCCGGGACAGACGTGATTCACCCCTCCACTTT; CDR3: CASSPRDRRDSPLHF
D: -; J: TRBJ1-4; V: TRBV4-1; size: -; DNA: TGCGCCAGCAGCCAAGCCCGGGATGAAAAACTGTTTTTT; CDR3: CASSQARDEKLFF
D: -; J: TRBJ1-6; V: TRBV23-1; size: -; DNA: TGCGCCAGCAGTCACCCTAATCCCTCACCCCTCCACTTT; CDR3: CASSHPNPSPLHF
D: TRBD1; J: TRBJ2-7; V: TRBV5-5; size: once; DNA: TGTGCCAGCAGCTTGGTAGGACAGGGGGACGAGCAGTACTTC; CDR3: CASSLVGQGDEQYF
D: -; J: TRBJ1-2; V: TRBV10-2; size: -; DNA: TGCGCCAGCAGGACATCAGGGGCTAACTATGGCTACACCTTC; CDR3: CASRTSGANYGYTF
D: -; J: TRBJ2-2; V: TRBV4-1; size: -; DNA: TGCGCCAGCAGCCAAGTAGCCGGGACAACCACCGGGGAGCTGTTTTTT; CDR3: CASSQVAGTTTGELFF
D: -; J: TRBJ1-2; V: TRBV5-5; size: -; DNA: TGTGCCAGCAGCAATAGGACAGCTAACTATGGCTACACCTTC; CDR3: CASSNRTANYGYTF
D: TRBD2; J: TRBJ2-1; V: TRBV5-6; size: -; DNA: TGTGCCAGCCTCGGGGGGACCTACAATGAGCAGTTCTTC; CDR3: CASLGGTYNEQFF
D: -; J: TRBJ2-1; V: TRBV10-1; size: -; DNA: TGCGCCAGCAGCAACTTGAAGTACAATGAGCAGTTCTTC; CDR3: CASSNLKYNEQFF
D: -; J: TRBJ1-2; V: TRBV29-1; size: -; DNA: TGCAGCGTTGGGACAGCCAACTATGGCTACACCTTC; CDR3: CSVGTANYGYTF
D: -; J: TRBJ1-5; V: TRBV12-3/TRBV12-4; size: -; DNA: TGTGCCAGCAGTTGGGCAGGGAAGCCCCAGCATTTT; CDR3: CASSWAGKPQHF
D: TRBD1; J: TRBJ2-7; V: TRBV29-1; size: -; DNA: TGCAGCGTTAGGACAGGGACCCTACGGGAGCAGTACTTC; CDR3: CSVRTGTLREQYF
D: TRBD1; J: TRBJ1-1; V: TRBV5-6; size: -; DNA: TGTGCCAGCACCAACAGGGGCGGATTAAGGGACACTGAAGCTTTCTTT; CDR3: CASTNRGGLRDTEAFF
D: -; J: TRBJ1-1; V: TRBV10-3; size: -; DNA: TGTGCCATCAGTGAGCGGTCGGGGTTCATGAACACTGAAGCTTTCTTT; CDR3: CAISERSGFMNTEAFF
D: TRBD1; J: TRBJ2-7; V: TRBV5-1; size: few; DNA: TGCGCCAGCAGCTCCGGGACAGGAGCCTACGAGCAGTACTTC; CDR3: CASSSGTGAYEQYF
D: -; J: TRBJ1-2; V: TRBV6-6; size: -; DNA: TGTGCCAGCGCAGAGGTTTATGGCTACACCTTC; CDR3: CASAEVYGYTF
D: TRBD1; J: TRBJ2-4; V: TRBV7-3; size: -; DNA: TGTGCCAGCAGCGCAACCGGGACAGGGACCAAAAACATTCAGTACTTC; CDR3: CASSATGTGTKNIQYF
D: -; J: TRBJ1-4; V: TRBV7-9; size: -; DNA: TGTGCCAGCAGCCGCTTGGGGGGTAACAATGAAAAACTGTTTTTT; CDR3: CASSRLGGNNEKLFF
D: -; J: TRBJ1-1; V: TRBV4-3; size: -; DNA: TGCGCCAGCAGCCCCGGGTTTACTGAAGCTTTCTTT; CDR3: CASSPGFTEAFF
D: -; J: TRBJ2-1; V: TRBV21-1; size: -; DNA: TGTGCCAGCAGAGAGAGACACAGGGTGTCCTACAATGAGCAGTTCTTC; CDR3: CASRERHRVSYNEQFF
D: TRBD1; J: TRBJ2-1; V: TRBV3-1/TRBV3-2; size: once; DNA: TGTGCCAGCAGCCCAGGACAGGGGGCTTACAATGAGCAGTTCTTC; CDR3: CASSPGQGAYNEQFF
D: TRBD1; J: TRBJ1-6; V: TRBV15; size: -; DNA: TGTGCCACCAGCAGAACCCGGGACAGGGTCGGTTCACCCCTCCACTTT; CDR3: CATSRTRDRVGSPLHF
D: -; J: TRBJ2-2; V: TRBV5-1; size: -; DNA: TGCGCCAGCAGTAGGCAGGGGCGCTCGAACACCGGGGAGCTGTTTTTT; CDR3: CASSRQGRSNTGELFF
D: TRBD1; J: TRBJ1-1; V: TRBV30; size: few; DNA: TGTGCCTGGAGGCCGGGACAGGGATTGAACACTGAAGCTTTCTTT; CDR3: CAWRPGQGLNTEAFF
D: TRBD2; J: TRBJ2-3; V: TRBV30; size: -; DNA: TGTGCCTGGAGTGGAAGCGGGGGGGCCGGGGCAGATACGCAGTATTTT; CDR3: CAWSGSGGAGADTQYF
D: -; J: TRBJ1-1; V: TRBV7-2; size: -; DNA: TGTGCCAGCAGCCAGAGAGGGACTGCACTCATGAACACTGAAGCTTTCTTT; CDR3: CASSQRGTALMNTEAFF
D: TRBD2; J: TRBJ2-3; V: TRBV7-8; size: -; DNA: TGTGCCAGCAGCTTATCTAGCGGACGCACAGATACGCAGTATTTT; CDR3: CASSLSSGRTDTQYF
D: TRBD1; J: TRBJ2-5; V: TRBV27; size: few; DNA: TGTGCCAGCTACATGAAGGGACAGAAGTCGGAGACCCAGTACTTC; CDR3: CASYMKGQKSETQYF
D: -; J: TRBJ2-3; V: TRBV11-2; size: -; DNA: TGTGCCAGCAGCTTGGTCGGTAAGAGCACAGATACGCAGTATTTT; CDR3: CASSLVGKSTDTQYF
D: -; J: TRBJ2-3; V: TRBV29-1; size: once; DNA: TGCAGCGTCGAGTTGAGTTCCACAGATACGCAGTATTTT; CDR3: CSVELSSTDTQYF
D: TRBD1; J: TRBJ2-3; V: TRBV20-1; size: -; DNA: TGCAGTGCTAGTGCCGGGACAGGCACAGATACGCAGTATTTT; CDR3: CSASAGTGTDTQYF